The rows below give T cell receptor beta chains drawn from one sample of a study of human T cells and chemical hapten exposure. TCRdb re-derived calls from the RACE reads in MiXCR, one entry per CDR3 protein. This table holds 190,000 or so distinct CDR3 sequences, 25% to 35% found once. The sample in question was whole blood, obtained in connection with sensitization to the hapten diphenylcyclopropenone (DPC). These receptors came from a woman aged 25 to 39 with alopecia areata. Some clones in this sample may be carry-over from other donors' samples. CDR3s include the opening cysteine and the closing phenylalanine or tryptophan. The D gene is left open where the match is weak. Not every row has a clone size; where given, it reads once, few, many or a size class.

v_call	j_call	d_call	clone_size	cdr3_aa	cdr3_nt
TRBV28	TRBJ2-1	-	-	CASSTLSVDNEQFF	TGTGCCAGCAGCACCCTTTCCGTGGACAATGAGCAGTTCTTC
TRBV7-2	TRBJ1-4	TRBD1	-	CASSNQGQGNEKLFF	TGTGCCAGCAGCAACCAGGGACAGGGGAATGAAAAACTGTTTTTT
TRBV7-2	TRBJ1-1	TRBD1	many	CASSLVQGARTEAFF	TGTGCCAGCAGCTTAGTTCAGGGGGCTCGGACTGAAGCTTTCTTT
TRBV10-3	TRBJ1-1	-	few	CAIQMGGDTEAFF	TGTGCCATCCAAATGGGGGGGGACACTGAAGCTTTCTTT
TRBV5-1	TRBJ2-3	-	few	CASSRAAGDTQYF	TGCGCCAGCAGCAGGGCGGCTGGAGATACGCAGTATTTT
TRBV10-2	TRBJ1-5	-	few	CASSQGRDQPQHF	TGCGCCAGCAGTCAGGGTCGGGATCAGCCCCAGCATTTT
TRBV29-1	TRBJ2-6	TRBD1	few	CSVVSGGQGSGANVLTF	TGCAGCGTTGTATCGGGCGGACAGGGCTCTGGGGCCAACGTCCTGACTTTC
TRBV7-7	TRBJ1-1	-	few	CASSLWVDTEAFF	TGTGCTAGCAGCTTATGGGTGGACACTGAAGCTTTCTTT
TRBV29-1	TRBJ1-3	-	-	CSVDGLIAGNTIYF	TGCAGCGTTGACGGCCTTATCGCTGGAAACACCATATATTTT
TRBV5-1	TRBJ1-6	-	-	CASSLVPGYDSPLHF	TGCGCCAGCAGCTTGGTTCCCGGGTACGATTCACCCCTCCACTTT
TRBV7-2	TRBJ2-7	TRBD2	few	CASSSAGRSYEQYF	TGTGCCAGCAGCTCCGCCGGGAGGTCCTACGAGCAGTACTTC
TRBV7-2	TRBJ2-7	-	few	CASSSQTATEQYF	TGTGCCAGCAGCTCACAAACCGCTACGGAGCAGTACTTC
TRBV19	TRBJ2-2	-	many	CASNREPGELFF	TGTGCCAGTAATCGTGAGCCTGGGGAGCTGTTTTTT
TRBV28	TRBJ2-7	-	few	CAISGGRPRYEQYF	TGTGCCATCAGTGGAGGGAGACCCCGCTACGAGCAGTACTTC
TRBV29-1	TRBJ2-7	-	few	CSVEGIRGRVHEQYF	TGCAGCGTTGAAGGGATAAGGGGTAGGGTCCACGAGCAGTACTTC
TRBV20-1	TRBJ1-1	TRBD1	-	CSATDRATEAFF	TGCAGTGCTACCGACAGGGCTACTGAAGCTTTCTTT
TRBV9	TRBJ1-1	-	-	CASSLGTGQNTEAFF	TGTGCCAGCAGCTTAGGTACGGGGCAGAACACTGAAGCTTTCTTT
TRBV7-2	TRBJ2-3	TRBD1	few	CASSVQNRGVTDTQYF	TGTGCCAGCAGCGTCCAGAACAGGGGCGTCACAGATACGCAGTATTTT
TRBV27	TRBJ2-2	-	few	CASTTATGAGELFF	TGTGCCAGCACCACCGCGACAGGTGCCGGGGAGCTGTTTTTT
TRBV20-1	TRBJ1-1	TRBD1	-	CSADRDLNTEAFF	TGCAGTGCTGACAGGGACCTGAACACTGAAGCTTTCTTT
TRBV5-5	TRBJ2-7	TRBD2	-	CASSNLAGPYEQYF	TGTGCCAGCAGCAACTTAGCGGGTCCGTACGAGCAGTACTTC
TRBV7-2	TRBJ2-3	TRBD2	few	CASTISGASTDTQYF	TGTGCCAGCACCATTAGCGGGGCTAGCACAGATACGCAGTATTTT
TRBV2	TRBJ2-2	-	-	CASRDEVFTGELFF	TGTGCCAGCAGGGACGAAGTGTTCACCGGGGAGCTGTTTTTT
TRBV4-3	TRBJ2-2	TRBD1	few	CASSYTGEAGELFF	TGCGCCAGCAGCTATACAGGGGAAGCCGGGGAGCTGTTTTTT
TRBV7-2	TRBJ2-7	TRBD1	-	CASSPWGTGGGEQYF	TGTGCCAGCAGCCCCTGGGGGACAGGGGGAGGCGAGCAGTACTTC
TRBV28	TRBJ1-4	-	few	CASSLDNPVKLFF	TGTGCCAGCAGTTTAGACAATCCTGTTAAACTGTTTTTT
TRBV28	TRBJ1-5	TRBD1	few	CASSSGTGGYQPQHF	TGTGCCAGCAGTTCAGGGACAGGGGGATATCAGCCCCAGCATTTT
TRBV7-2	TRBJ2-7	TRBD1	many	CASSSWGQPHYEQYF	TGTGCCAGCAGCTCGTGGGGACAGCCCCATTACGAGCAGTACTTC
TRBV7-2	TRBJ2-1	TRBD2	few	CASRKAGGAGNEQFF	TGTGCCAGCAGAAAGGCCGGGGGGGCTGGGAATGAGCAGTTCTTC
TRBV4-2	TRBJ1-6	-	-	CASSQDPGTAFNSPLHF	TGTGCCAGCAGCCAAGATCCGGGCACAGCTTTTAATTCACCCCTCCACTTT
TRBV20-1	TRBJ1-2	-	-	CSASNPGDGAGGYTF	TGCAGTGCTAGCAATCCGGGGGACGGCGCAGGGGGCTACACCTTC
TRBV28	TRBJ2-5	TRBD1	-	CASSTWTGAETQYF	TGTGCCAGCAGTACTTGGACAGGAGCGGAGACCCAGTACTTC
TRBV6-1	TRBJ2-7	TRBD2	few	CASRGTSGRASYEQYF	TGTGCCAGCAGAGGAACTAGCGGGAGGGCCTCATACGAGCAGTACTTC
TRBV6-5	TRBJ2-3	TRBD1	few	CASSGDTGVNTDTQYF	TGTGCCAGCAGTGGGGACACAGGGGTTAACACAGATACGCAGTATTTT
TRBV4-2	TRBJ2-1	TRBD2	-	CASRTSGGGNEQFF	TGTGCCAGTAGGACTAGCGGGGGGGGGAATGAGCAGTTCTTC
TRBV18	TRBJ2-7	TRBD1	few	CASAPGQIYEQYF	TGTGCCAGCGCCCCGGGACAGATCTACGAGCAGTACTTC
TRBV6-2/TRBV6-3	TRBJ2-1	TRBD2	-	CASSYSFQLAGVDNEQFF	TGTGCCAGCAGTTACTCCTTCCAACTAGCGGGAGTGGACAATGAGCAGTTCTTC
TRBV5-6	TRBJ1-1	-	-	CASSLGYNTEAFF	TGTGCCAGCAGCTTGGGTTACAACACTGAAGCTTTCTTT
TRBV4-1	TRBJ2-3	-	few	CASSQQSPDTQYF	TGCGCCAGCAGCCAACAGTCCCCAGATACGCAGTATTTT
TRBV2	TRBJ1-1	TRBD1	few	CASRGQGDEAFF	TGTGCCAGCAGGGGACAGGGGGACGAAGCTTTCTTT
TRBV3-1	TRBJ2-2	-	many	CASSQVNTGELFF	TGTGCCAGCAGCCAAGTTAACACCGGGGAGCTGTTTTTT
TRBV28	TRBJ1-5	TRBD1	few	CASLRDRGIRSNQPQHF	TGTGCCAGCCTCCGGGACAGGGGAATAAGGAGCAATCAGCCCCAGCATTTT
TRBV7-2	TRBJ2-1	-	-	CASRLGGSAYNEQFF	TGTGCCAGCAGATTAGGGGGGTCCGCCTACAATGAGCAGTTCTTC
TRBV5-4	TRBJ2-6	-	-	CASSLAGRGTGANVLTF	TGTGCCAGCAGCTTGGCCGGTAGGGGGACTGGGGCCAACGTCCTGACTTTC
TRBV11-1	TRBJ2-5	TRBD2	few	CASSLRRGAGETQYF	TGTGCCAGCAGCTTACGGCGGGGGGCCGGGGAGACCCAGTACTTC
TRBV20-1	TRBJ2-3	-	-	CSATLGGLTDTQYF	TGCAGTGCTACCCTCGGCGGTCTCACAGATACGCAGTATTTT
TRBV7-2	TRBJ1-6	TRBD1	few	CASSLLTGGVSPLHF	TGTGCCAGCAGCCTTCTGACAGGGGGGGTCTCACCCCTCCACTTT
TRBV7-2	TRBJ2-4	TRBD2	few	CASSLVGSGSSGIQYF	TGTGCCAGCAGCTTAGTGGGTAGCGGGAGCTCTGGCATTCAGTACTTC
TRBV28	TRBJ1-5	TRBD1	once	CASSSTGGVEKGQPQHF	TGTGCCAGCAGTTCCACAGGGGGCGTCGAGAAAGGTCAGCCCCAGCATTTT
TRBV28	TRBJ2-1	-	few	CASRNSSSYNEQFF	TGTGCCAGCAGAAACTCGAGCTCCTACAATGAGCAGTTCTTC